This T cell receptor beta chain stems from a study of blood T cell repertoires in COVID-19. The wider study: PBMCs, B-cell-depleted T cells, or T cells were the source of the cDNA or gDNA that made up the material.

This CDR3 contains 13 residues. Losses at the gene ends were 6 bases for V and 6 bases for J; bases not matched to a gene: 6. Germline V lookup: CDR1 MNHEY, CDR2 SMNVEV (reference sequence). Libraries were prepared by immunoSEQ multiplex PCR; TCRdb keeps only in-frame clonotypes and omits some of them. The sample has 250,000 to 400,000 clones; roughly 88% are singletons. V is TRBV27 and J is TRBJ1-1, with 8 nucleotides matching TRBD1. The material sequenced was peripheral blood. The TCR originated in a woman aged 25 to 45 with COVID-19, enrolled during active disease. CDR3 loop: CASRPDRASEAFF. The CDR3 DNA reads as TGTGCCAGCAGACCGGACAGGGCTTCTGAAGCTTTCTTT.